This T cell receptor beta chain was recorded in a study of blood T cells in healthy people across ages. Study-level results: Unknown donor CMV status possibly confounded expanded clonotype changes.

The table lists this clonotype with a few counts. Its antigen is unknown. With a J-beta primer mix and a sample-barcoded 5' primer, a second PCR ran about 7 to 12 cycles. TCRdb re-called the 5' RACE reads through MiXCR, storing one row per CDR3 protein. The profile shows around 1.5 million distinct CDR3 sequences, approximately 60% of them singletons. Germline CDR1 SGDLS, CDR2 YYNGEE. Trimming cost V 0 bases and J 11 bases; bases outside gene matches: 13. The CDR3 spans 17 residues. The rearrangement joins TRBV9 to TRBJ2-5, with TRBD2 matching 13 bases. The origin of this receptor is a man between 18 and 29 years old in good health. The material sequenced was blood. CDR3 in amino acids: CASSVVPTSGRGNEQYF. In DNA form, the CDR3 reads TGTGCCAGCAGCGTAGTCCCTACTAGCGGGAGGGGAAATGAGCAGTACTTC.